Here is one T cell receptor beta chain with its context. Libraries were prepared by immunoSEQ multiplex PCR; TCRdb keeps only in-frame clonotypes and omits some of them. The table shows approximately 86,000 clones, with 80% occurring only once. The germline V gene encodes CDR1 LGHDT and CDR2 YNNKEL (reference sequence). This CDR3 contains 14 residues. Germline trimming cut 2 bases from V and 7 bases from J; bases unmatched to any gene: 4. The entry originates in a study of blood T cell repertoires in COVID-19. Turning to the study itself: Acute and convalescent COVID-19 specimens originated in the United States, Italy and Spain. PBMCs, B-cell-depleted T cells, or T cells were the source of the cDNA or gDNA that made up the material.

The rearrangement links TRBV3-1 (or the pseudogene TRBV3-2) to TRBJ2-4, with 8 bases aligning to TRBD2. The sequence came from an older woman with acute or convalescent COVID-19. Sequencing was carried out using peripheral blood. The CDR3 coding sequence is TGTGCCAGCAGCCAATTAAGCGGGAGTAACATTCAGTACTTC. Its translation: CASSQLSGSNIQYF.